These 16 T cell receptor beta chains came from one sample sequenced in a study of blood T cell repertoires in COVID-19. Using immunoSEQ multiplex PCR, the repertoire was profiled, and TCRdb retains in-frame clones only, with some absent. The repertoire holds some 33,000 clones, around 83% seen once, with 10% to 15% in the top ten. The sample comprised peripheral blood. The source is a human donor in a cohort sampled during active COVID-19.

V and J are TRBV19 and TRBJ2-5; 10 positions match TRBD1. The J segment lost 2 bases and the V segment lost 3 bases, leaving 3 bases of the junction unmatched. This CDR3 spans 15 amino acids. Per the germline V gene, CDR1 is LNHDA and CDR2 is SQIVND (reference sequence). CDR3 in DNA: TGTGCCAGTAGTATGGACAGGGGGTTTCAAGAGACCCAGTACTTC. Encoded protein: CASSMDRGFQETQYF. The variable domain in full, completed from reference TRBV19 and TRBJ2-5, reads DGGITQSPKYLFRKEGQNVTLSCEQNLNHDAMYWYRQDPGQGLRLIYYSQIVNDFQKGDIAEGYSVSREKKESFPLTVTSAQKNPTAFYLCASSMDRGFQETQYFGPGTRLLVL.

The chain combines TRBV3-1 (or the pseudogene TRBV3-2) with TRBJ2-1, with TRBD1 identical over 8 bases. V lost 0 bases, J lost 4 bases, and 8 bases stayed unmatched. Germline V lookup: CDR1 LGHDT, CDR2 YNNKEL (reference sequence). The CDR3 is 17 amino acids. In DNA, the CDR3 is TGTGCCAGCAGCCAAGACCTCGGACAGGGAAAATACAATGAGCAGTTCTTC. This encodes CASSQDLGQGKYNEQFF.

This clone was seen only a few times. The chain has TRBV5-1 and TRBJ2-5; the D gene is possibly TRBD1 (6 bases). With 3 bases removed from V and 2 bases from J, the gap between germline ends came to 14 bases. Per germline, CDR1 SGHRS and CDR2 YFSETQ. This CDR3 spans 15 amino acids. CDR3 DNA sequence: TGCGCCAGCAGCTCCACCGGGACACCGCAAGAGACCCAGTACTTC. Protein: CASSSTGTPQETQYF.

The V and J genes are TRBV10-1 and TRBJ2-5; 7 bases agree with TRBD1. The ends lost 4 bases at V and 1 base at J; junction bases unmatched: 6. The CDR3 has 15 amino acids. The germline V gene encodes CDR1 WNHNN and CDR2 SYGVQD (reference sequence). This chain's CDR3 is CASSGAQGTQETQYF. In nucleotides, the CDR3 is TGCGCCAGCAGTGGGGCACAGGGGACCCAAGAGACCCAGTACTTC.

The CDR3 protein is CASSSRDRLAARFF. The CDR3 DNA follows: TGTGCCAGCAGCTCAAGGGACAGGTTGGCAGCGCGGTTCTTC. The chain has TRBV7-2 and TRBJ2-1; 8 bases match TRBD1. V was pared by 4 bases and J by 15 bases, with 14 bases of the junction left unmatched. CDR3 length: 14 residues. Germline loops: CDR1 SGHTA, CDR2 FQGNSA.

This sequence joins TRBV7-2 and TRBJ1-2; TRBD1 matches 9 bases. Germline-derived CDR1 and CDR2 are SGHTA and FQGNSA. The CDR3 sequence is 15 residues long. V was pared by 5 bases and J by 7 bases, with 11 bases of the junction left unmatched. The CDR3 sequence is CASSPGQGLNSGYTF. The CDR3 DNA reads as TGTGCCAGCAGCCCCGGACAGGGGCTTAATAGTGGCTACACCTTC. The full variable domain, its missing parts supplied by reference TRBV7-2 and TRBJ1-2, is GAGVSQSPSNKVTEKGKDVELRCDPISGHTALYWYRQSLGQGLEFLIYFQGNSAPDKSGLPSDRFSAERTGGSVSTLTIQRTQQEDSAVYLCASSPGQGLNSGYTFGSGTRLTVV.

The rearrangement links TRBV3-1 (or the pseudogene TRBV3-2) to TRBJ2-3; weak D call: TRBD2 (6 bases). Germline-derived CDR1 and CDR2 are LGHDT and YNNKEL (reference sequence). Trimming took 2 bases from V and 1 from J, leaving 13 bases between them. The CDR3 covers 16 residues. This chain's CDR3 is CASSQIAPGGTDTQYF. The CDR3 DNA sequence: TGTGCCAGCAGCCAAATAGCGCCGGGGGGCACAGATACGCAGTATTTT.

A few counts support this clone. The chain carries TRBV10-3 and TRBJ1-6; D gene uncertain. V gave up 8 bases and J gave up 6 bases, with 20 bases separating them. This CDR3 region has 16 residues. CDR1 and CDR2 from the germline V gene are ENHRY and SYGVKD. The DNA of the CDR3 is TGTGCCATCGGGTGGATACAAGGAGTGGGTAATTCACCCCTCCACTTT. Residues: CAIGWIQGVGNSPLHF.

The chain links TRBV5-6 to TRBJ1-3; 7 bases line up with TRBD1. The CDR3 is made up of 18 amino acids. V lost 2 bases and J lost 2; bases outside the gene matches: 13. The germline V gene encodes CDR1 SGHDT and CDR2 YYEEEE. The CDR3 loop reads CASSFTGDELFPGNTIYF. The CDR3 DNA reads TGTGCCAGCAGCTTTACAGGGGATGAATTGTTCCCTGGAAACACCATATATTTT.

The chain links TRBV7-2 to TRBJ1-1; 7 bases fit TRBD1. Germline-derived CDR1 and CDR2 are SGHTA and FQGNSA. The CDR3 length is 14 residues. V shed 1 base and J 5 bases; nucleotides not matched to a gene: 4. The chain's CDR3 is CASSLDPGGTEAFF. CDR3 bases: TGTGCCAGCAGCTTAGATCCAGGGGGTACTGAAGCTTTCTTT.

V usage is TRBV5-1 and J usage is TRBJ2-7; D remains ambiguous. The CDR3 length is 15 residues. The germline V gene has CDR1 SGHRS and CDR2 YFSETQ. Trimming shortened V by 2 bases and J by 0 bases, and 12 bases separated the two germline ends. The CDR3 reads CASSFEYHLSYEQYF. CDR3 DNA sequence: TGCGCCAGCAGCTTTGAGTACCACCTCTCCTACGAGCAGTACTTC.

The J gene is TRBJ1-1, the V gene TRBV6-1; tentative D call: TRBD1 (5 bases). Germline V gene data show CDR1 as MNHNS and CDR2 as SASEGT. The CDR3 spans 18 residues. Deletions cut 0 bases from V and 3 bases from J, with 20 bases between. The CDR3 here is CASSEAGFRDFDDTEAFF. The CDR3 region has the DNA TGTGCCAGCAGTGAAGCGGGGTTCAGGGACTTCGACGACACTGAAGCTTTCTTT.

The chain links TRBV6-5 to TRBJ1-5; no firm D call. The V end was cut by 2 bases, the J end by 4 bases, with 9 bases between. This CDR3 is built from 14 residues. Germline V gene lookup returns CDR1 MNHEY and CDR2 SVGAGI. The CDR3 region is CASSYRRRNQPQHF. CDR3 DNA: TGTGCCAGCAGTTACCGACGGAGAAATCAGCCCCAGCATTTT.

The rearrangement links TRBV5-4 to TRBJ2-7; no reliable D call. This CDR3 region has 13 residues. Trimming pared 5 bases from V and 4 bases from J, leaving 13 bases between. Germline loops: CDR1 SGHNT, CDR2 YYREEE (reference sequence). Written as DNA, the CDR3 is TGTGCCAGCAGTTTCGGCGGTCCATACGAGCAGTACTTC. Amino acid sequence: CASSFGGPYEQYF.

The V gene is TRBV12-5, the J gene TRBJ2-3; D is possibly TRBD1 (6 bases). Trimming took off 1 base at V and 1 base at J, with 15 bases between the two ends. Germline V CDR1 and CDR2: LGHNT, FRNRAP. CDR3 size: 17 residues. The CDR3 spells CASGLGLTGRGTDTQYF. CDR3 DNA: TGTGCTAGTGGTTTGGGCCTGACAGGCAGAGGCACAGATACGCAGTATTTT. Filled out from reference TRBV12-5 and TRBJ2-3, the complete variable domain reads DARVTQTPRHKVTEMGQEVTMRCQPILGHNTVFWYRQTMMQGLELLAYFRNRAPLDDSGMPKDRFSAEMPDATLATLKIQPSEPRDSAVYFCASGLGLTGRGTDTQYFGPGTRLTVL.

The CDR3 nucleotides are TGTGCCAGTAGTATAAGTGGCGGGGGTATACAAAACATTCAGTACTTC. The encoded protein is CASSISGGGIQNIQYF. The gene calls are TRBV19 and TRBJ2-4, with 7 nucleotides matching TRBD2. The CDR3 has 16 amino acids. Germline loops: CDR1 LNHDA, CDR2 SQIVND (reference sequence). J was trimmed by 5 bases and V by 2 bases; bases with no gene match: 9.